Listed below are T cell receptor beta chains from one sample, sequenced in a study of cytomegalovirus exposure and HLA in healthy donors. The table came from immunoSEQ multiplex PCR; TCRdb's copy has only in-frame clones and leaves some out. In the table there are under 250,000 clones, 65% to 90% of which are singletons. The sample comprised PBMCs. Receptor source: a woman aged 50 to 60 in good health and CMV-seronegative. CDR3s include the opening cysteine and the closing phenylalanine or tryptophan. Each record gives: J gene, V gene, D gene, clone size, CDR3 DNA, CDR3 protein. The D gene is left open where the match is weak. A clone size is listed for some rows: how often the clone was seen (once, few, many), or a class if it is expanded.

TRBJ2-7	TRBV5-4	NA	NA	TGTGCCAGCAGCCCCTCGGGGGGCCAAATTCACGAGCAGTACTTC	CASSPSGGQIHEQYF
TRBJ1-5	TRBV28	TRBD1	NA	TGTGCCAGCAGTTTGGACAGGGGAGGTGGTCAGCCCCAGCATTTT	CASSLDRGGGQPQHF
TRBJ2-5	TRBV4-2	TRBD2	NA	TGTGCCAGCAGCCAAGTGACTAGCGGGGGACCCCAAGAGACCCAGTACTTC	CASSQVTSGGPQETQYF
TRBJ1-1	TRBV29-1	TRBD1	NA	TGCAGCGTTGCACAGGGGAGAGCCGCTGAAGCTTTCTTT	CSVAQGRAAEAFF
TRBJ2-6	TRBV4-1	TRBD1	NA	TGCGCCAGCAGCCAAAGGGGGACAGGGTTCTTTGGGGCCAACGTCCTGACTTTC	CASSQRGTGFFGANVLTF
TRBJ1-1	TRBV30	TRBD1	NA	TGTGCCTGGAGTAGGGGACAGGGGGCCGCTGAAGCTTTCTTT	CAWSRGQGAAEAFF
TRBJ2-1	TRBV28	TRBD1	few	TGTGCCAGCAGTCTCTACCCCCAGGGGGCGGGTAGAGAGCAGTTCTTC	CASSLYPQGAGREQFF
TRBJ2-5	TRBV5-1	NA	NA	TGCGCCAGCACCCTCTCGGGAGAATGGGAGACCCAGTACTTC	CASTLSGEWETQYF
TRBJ1-2	TRBV6-5	NA	few	TGTGCCAGCAGTACAGCTAACTATGGCTACACCTTC	CASSTANYGYTF
TRBJ2-3	TRBV5-1	TRBD2	NA	TGCGCCAGCAGCTTCTCTAGCGGGAGAGGAGATACGCAGTATTTT	CASSFSSGRGDTQYF
TRBJ2-3	TRBV18	TRBD1	NA	TGTGCCAGCTCACAATTCCTCGGGACAGGCAGCACAGATACGCAGTATTTT	CASSQFLGTGSTDTQYF
TRBJ2-3	TRBV5-1	TRBD1	NA	TGCGCCAGCAGCTTGGGGACCGGGACAGAGACAGATACGCAGTATTTT	CASSLGTGTETDTQYF
TRBJ1-1	TRBV29-1	TRBD1	NA	TGCAGCACTGGACCGGGACAGGCCCTGAACACTGAAGCTTTCTTT	CSTGPGQALNTEAFF
TRBJ2-7	TRBV7-9	TRBD2	NA	TGTGCCAGCAGCGCCGCAGCGGGGTCCTGGGGTGAGCAGTACTTC	CASSAAAGSWGEQYF
TRBJ2-5	TRBV7-8	TRBD2	NA	TGTGCCAGCAGCTTTACGGGACTAGCGGGGATCTTCGGGACCCAGTACTTC	CASSFTGLAGIFGTQYF
TRBJ2-5	TRBV2	TRBD2	NA	TGTGCCAGCAGTGTTCAAGCGGGAGGGCCCCAAGAGACCCAGTACTTC	CASSVQAGGPQETQYF
TRBJ2-2	TRBV7-6	TRBD1	NA	TGTGCCAGCACACGGACAGGGGGCTATGTCGGGGAGCTGTTTTTT	CASTRTGGYVGELFF
TRBJ2-2	TRBV4-2	TRBD2	NA	TGTGCCAGCAGCCGCCGTGAGACTAGCGTGAACACCGGGGAGCTGTTTTTT	CASSRRETSVNTGELFF
TRBJ2-3	TRBV5-4	TRBD2	NA	TGTGCCAGCAGCTTGGAGGCTAGCGGATTTACAGATACGCAGTATTTT	CASSLEASGFTDTQYF
TRBJ2-7	TRBV11-2	TRBD2	NA	TGTGCCAGCAGCCCCCCGAGCGGGGCCCACTACGAGCAGTACTTC	CASSPPSGAHYEQYF
TRBJ2-1	TRBV18	NA	NA	TGTGCCAGCTCACCGCCCCTAGCGAAACGTTCTTTCTACAATGAGCAGTTCTTC	CASSPPLAKRSFYNEQFF
TRBJ2-7	TRBV6-4	TRBD2	few	TGTGCCAGCAGTGGCCCGTTTATTGAGCCAGGGCTAGCGGGAGGATACGAGCAGTACTTC	CASSGPFIEPGLAGGYEQYF
TRBJ2-7	TRBV28	NA	once	TGTGCCAGCAGCCCCACCTCCTCCTCCTACGAGCAGTACTTC	CASSPTSSSYEQYF
TRBJ1-5	TRBV13	NA	few	TGTGCCAGCAGCTGGCGGCAGGGCGGTGTTCAGCCCCAGCATTTT	CASSWRQGGVQPQHF
TRBJ2-7	TRBV5-1	TRBD2	NA	TGCGCCAGCAGCTTGGAACTAGCGGGAGGGCCCTTATACGAGCAGTACTTC	CASSLELAGGPLYEQYF
TRBJ2-2	TRBV7-3	NA	NA	TGTGCCAGCAGCTTAGGGGCCACCGGGGAGCTGTTTTTT	CASSLGATGELFF
TRBJ1-6	TRBV5-1	NA	few	TGCGCCAGCAGCTTGGAGCTACGAAACTCAAATTCACCCCTCCACTTT	CASSLELRNSNSPLHF
TRBJ2-3	TRBV4-2	TRBD2	NA	TGTGCCAGCAGCCAAGCGTTAGCGGGAGGGCTAGATACGCAGTATTTT	CASSQALAGGLDTQYF
TRBJ2-5	TRBV5-1	TRBD2	NA	TGCGCCAGCAGCTTGGCGAATAGCGGGTCAAAAGAGACCCAGTACTTC	CASSLANSGSKETQYF
TRBJ1-3	TRBV13	NA	NA	TGTGCCAGCAGCACCGAGATAGCCGACAGGCCTTCCCCTGGAAACACCATATATTTT	CASSTEIADRPSPGNTIYF
TRBJ1-1	TRBV10-3	TRBD1	few	TGTGCCATCAGTGAGTCAGCCAGGGGGCGGGTGGATGCTTTCTTT	CAISESARGRVDAFF
TRBJ2-4	TRBV6-1	TRBD2	NA	TGTGCCAGCAGTGAAGAAGACCGCGGGGGCAAAAACATTCAGTACTTC	CASSEEDRGGKNIQYF
TRBJ2-6	TRBV14	NA	NA	TGTGCCAGCAGACTCTCTGGGGCCAACGTCCTGACTTTC	CASRLSGANVLTF
TRBJ2-7	TRBV4-2	TRBD2	NA	TGTGCCAGCAGCCAGGGGGGAGCGGGGGGACGATACGAGCAGTACTTC	CASSQGGAGGRYEQYF
TRBJ2-7	TRBV2	NA	NA	TGTGCCAGCAGTCAAGTTAACTACGAGCAGTACTTC	CASSQVNYEQYF
TRBJ2-7	TRBV7-9	TRBD1	once	TGTGCCAGCAGCTTTCTCCGGACAGGGGACTACGAGCAGTACTTC	CASSFLRTGDYEQYF
TRBJ1-3	TRBV28	TRBD1	NA	TGTGCCAGCCGCGGACAGGACTACTCTGGAAACACCATATATTTT	CASRGQDYSGNTIYF
TRBJ2-1	TRBV7-8	TRBD2	NA	TGTGCCAGCAGCTTAGGGACTAGCGGGAATGAGCAGTTCTTC	CASSLGTSGNEQFF
TRBJ2-7	TRBV27	TRBD1	NA	TGTGCCAGCAGTTCCAGGGACAGGGGCTACGAGCAGTACTTC	CASSSRDRGYEQYF
TRBJ1-4	TRBV27	NA	NA	TGTGCCAGCAGTTTACAGGGGTCAGGTGAAAAACTGTTTTTT	CASSLQGSGEKLFF
TRBJ2-7	TRBV5-1	TRBD2	NA	TGCGCCAGCCGATTGACTAGCGGGACCTACGAGCAGTACTTC	CASRLTSGTYEQYF
TRBJ2-1	TRBV9	NA	NA	TGTGCCAGCAGCGTACAGGATAATGAGCAGTTCTTC	CASSVQDNEQFF
TRBJ1-5	TRBV19	NA	NA	TGTGCCAGTAGTATTACAGGGTATAGCAATCAGCCCCAGCATTTT	CASSITGYSNQPQHF
TRBJ1-2	TRBV19	TRBD1	few	TGTGCCAGTAGTATAGGACAGGGAACCGTCTATGGCTACACCTTC	CASSIGQGTVYGYTF
TRBJ2-5	TRBV5-5	NA	NA	TGTGCCAGCAGCCGGGGGTACCAAGAGACCCAGTACTTC	CASSRGYQETQYF